This T cell receptor beta chain was profiled in a study of shared clonotypes between healthy human individuals. Background on the study: Researchers assigned three CD4 naive, three CD4 memory, two CD8 naive and one CD8 memory plate to each donor.

The count of this clone is one. Profiling relied on immunoSEQ multiplex PCR, and the TCRdb table lists in-frame clones only, not all of them. The data contain 2,500,000 or so clones, approximately 93% of them seen just once; the ten biggest clones take up 0.35% to 0.45%. V lost 7 bases to trimming and J lost 5 bases, with 18 bases between them. Germline V gives CDR1 SGHRS, CDR2 YFSETQ. This CDR3 has 14 residues. The chain is built from TRBV5-1 and TRBJ1-1; a weak D match, TRBD1 (6 bases). Sequencing input: naive CD4+ T cells from PBMCs. Subset specified: CD45RA+ positively selected. The source is a man between 18 and 35 years old in good health. Some clones in this sample may be carry-over from other donors' samples. Here the CDR3 reads CASRPPGGVTEAFF. The DNA of the CDR3 is TGCGCCAGCCGCCCCCCGGGGGGCGTTACTGAAGCTTTCTTT.